The rows below give T cell receptor beta chains drawn from one sample of a study of CD8 T cells in Susac syndrome. Each CDR3 protein gets one entry after TCRdb re-called the immunoSEQ multiplex PCR reads with MiXCR. The top ten clones hold 0.45% to 0.65% of a sample with around 45,000 distinct CDR3 sequences, 93% of them seen once. The sample comprised CD8+ T cells from PBMCs. Receptors were obtained from a human donor in good health. Both conserved end residues are part of each CDR3. The D gene is left open where the match is weak. Size is omitted from some rows. Given values are once, few, many or a class for expanded clones.

TRBJ1-1 | - | TRBV7-9 | - | CASSETGAPPEAFF | TGTGCCAGCAGTGAAACGGGGGCCCCTCCTGAAGCTTTCTTT
TRBJ1-1 | - | TRBV27 | TRBD1 | CASSLSLDRDGMNTEAFF | TGTGCCAGCAGTTTATCGTTAGACAGGGATGGGATGAACACTGAAGCTTTCTTT
TRBJ1-2 | - | TRBV12-3/TRBV12-4 | - | CASSSGTVNYGYTF | TGTGCCAGCAGTTCGGGGACGGTTAACTATGGCTACACCTTC
TRBJ1-3 | - | TRBV2 | - | CASSEGTAGNTIYF | TGTGCCAGCAGTGAAGGGACAGCTGGAAACACCATATATTTT
TRBJ2-1 | - | TRBV29-1 | - | CSVEGFSSYNEQFF | TGCAGCGTCGAGGGGTTTAGCTCCTACAATGAGCAGTTCTTC
TRBJ2-7 | - | TRBV6-5 | - | CASSHPGYEQYF | TGTGCCAGCAGTCATCCAGGCTACGAGCAGTACTTC
TRBJ2-7 | - | TRBV27 | - | CASSYVGGDYEQYF | TGTGCCAGCAGTTATGTAGGCGGGGACTACGAGCAGTACTTC
TRBJ1-3 | - | TRBV2 | - | CASSDRILLGNTIYF | TGTGCCAGCAGTGACAGGATTCTTCTTGGAAACACCATATATTTT
TRBJ2-7 | once | TRBV28 | - | CASSLGGGTGYEQYF | TGTGCCAGCAGTTTGGGAGGGGGCACGGGCTACGAGCAGTACTTC
TRBJ2-7 | - | TRBV29-1 | - | CSVRSGSYEQYF | TGCAGCGTACGTAGCGGTTCCTACGAGCAGTACTTC
TRBJ2-1 | - | TRBV29-1 | TRBD2 | CSVEGHSGRISNEQFF | TGCAGCGTTGAGGGGCATAGCGGGAGGATTTCCAATGAGCAGTTCTTC
TRBJ2-5 | - | TRBV7-9 | - | CASSPSSLVETQYF | TGTGCCAGCAGCCCCTCCTCCCTTGTAGAGACCCAGTACTTC
TRBJ2-7 | few | TRBV20-1 | TRBD2 | CSAGGVSYEQYF | TGCAGTGCGGGAGGGGTATCCTACGAGCAGTACTTC
TRBJ2-1 | - | TRBV7-9 | - | CASSLGGMDNEQFF | TGTGCCAGCAGCTTAGGGGGTATGGACAATGAGCAGTTCTTC
TRBJ2-7 | - | TRBV12-3/TRBV12-4 | TRBD1 | CASSWTGGVYEQYF | TGTGCCAGCAGCTGGACAGGGGGCGTCTACGAGCAGTACTTC
TRBJ2-5 | - | TRBV13 | TRBD1 | CASSGTGGVIQETQYF | TGTGCCAGCAGCGGGACAGGGGGCGTGATCCAAGAGACCCAGTACTTC
TRBJ1-2 | - | TRBV19 | - | CASSPLGGADYGYTF | TGTGCCAGTAGTCCCCTGGGAGGGGCCGACTATGGCTACACCTTC
TRBJ2-5 | - | TRBV28 | TRBD2 | CASSYLLGTKETQYF | TGTGCCAGCAGTTATTTATTGGGGACTAAAGAGACCCAGTACTTC
TRBJ2-1 | - | TRBV12-3/TRBV12-4 | - | CASSIRAPPSNEQFF | TGTGCCAGCAGCATCCGGGCCCCCCCCAGCAATGAGCAGTTCTTC
TRBJ2-5 | - | TRBV6-5 | - | CASSYGLEETQYF | TGTGCCAGCAGTTACGGGCTAGAAGAGACCCAGTACTTC
TRBJ2-5 | - | TRBV18 | - | CASSPENIFQETQYF | TGTGCCAGCTCACCGGAAAATATATTCCAAGAGACCCAGTACTTC
TRBJ2-5 | - | TRBV27 | TRBD1 | CASADRALQETQYF | TGTGCCAGCGCGGACAGGGCGTTACAAGAGACCCAGTACTTC
TRBJ2-7 | - | TRBV29-1 | TRBD2 | CSVEGVAGTSYEQYF | TGCAGCGTTGAAGGGGTAGCGGGAACCTCCTACGAGCAGTACTTC
TRBJ2-2 | once | TRBV28 | - | CASSKGVPGGSGELFF | TGTGCCAGCAGTAAGGGGGTACCAGGTGGTTCCGGGGAGCTGTTTTTT
TRBJ2-7 | - | TRBV9 | TRBD2 | CASSVASGRDEQYF | TGTGCCAGCAGCGTAGCTAGCGGGAGGGACGAGCAGTACTTC
TRBJ2-7 | - | TRBV28 | TRBD1 | CASSPTGEREQYF | TGTGCCAGCAGTCCCACAGGGGAGAGAGAGCAGTACTTC
TRBJ2-1 | - | TRBV30 | - | CAWAGNPGFFNEQFF | TGTGCCTGGGCAGGAAACCCGGGTTTTTTCAATGAGCAGTTCTTC
TRBJ2-5 | - | TRBV24-1 | TRBD1 | CATSDLRDRDQETQYF | TGTGCCACCAGTGATCTTCGGGACAGGGACCAAGAGACCCAGTACTTC
TRBJ2-5 | - | TRBV29-1 | - | CSVHGMTEETQYF | TGCAGCGTCCACGGTATGACGGAAGAGACCCAGTACTTC
TRBJ2-2 | - | TRBV7-9 | - | CASSSGGFYTGELFF | TGTGCCAGCAGCTCAGGAGGGTTCTACACCGGGGAGCTGTTTTTT
TRBJ2-7 | - | TRBV5-6 | TRBD1 | CASSGQGKVFYEQYF | TGTGCCAGCAGCGGACAGGGGAAAGTTTTCTACGAGCAGTACTTC
TRBJ2-1 | - | TRBV2 | TRBD2 | CASRGLIAGGSYNEQFF | TGTGCCAGCAGGGGCCTTATAGCGGGAGGGTCCTACAATGAGCAGTTCTTC
TRBJ1-5 | - | TRBV27 | - | CASRKGVNQPQHF | TGTGCCAGCAGGAAGGGGGTGAATCAGCCCCAGCATTTT
TRBJ2-5 | - | TRBV3-1 | TRBD2 | CASSHDGDEAGGPFVETQYF | TGTGCCAGCAGCCATGATGGGGATGAAGCGGGAGGGCCCTTTGTCGAGACCCAGTACTTC
TRBJ2-7 | - | TRBV5-1 | - | CASRDGYEQYF | TGCGCCAGCCGGGACGGCTACGAGCAGTACTTC
TRBJ2-1 | - | TRBV29-1 | TRBD1 | CSAQTGGHNEQFF | TGCAGCGCCCAGACAGGGGGCCACAATGAGCAGTTCTTC
TRBJ2-7 | few | TRBV5-6 | - | CASSSNRQARSYEQYF | TGTGCCAGCAGCAGCAATCGACAGGCCCGCTCCTACGAGCAGTACTTC
TRBJ2-1 | once | TRBV5-6 | TRBD2 | CASSFGTSDYNEQFF | TGTGCCAGCAGCTTTGGGACTAGCGACTACAATGAGCAGTTCTTC
TRBJ2-1 | - | TRBV9 | TRBD2 | CASSGGLAGGSSYNEQFF | TGTGCCAGCAGCGGCGGACTAGCGGGAGGGTCGTCCTACAATGAGCAGTTCTTC
TRBJ2-3 | - | TRBV7-9 | - | CASSLAGIADTQYF | TGTGCCAGCAGCTTAGCTGGGATCGCAGATACGCAGTATTTT
TRBJ2-1 | - | TRBV2 | TRBD1 | CASSRQGYNEQFF | TGTGCCAGCAGTAGACAGGGCTACAATGAGCAGTTCTTC
TRBJ2-7 | - | TRBV29-1 | - | CSVDPFYEQYF | TGCAGCGTTGACCCCTTCTACGAGCAGTACTTC
TRBJ2-7 | - | TRBV10-3 | - | CAGRAVHGEQYF | TGTGCCGGCCGGGCCGTGCACGGCGAGCAGTACTTC
TRBJ2-1 | - | TRBV3-1 | - | CASSPLDGGNEQFF | TGTGCCAGCAGCCCGCTTGACGGTGGGAATGAGCAGTTCTTC
TRBJ1-5 | - | TRBV2 | - | CASSVGFGNQPQHF | TGTGCCAGCAGTGTGGGGTTTGGCAATCAGCCCCAGCATTTT
TRBJ1-1 | once | TRBV7-9 | - | CASSLTPPGQNTEAFF | TGTGCCAGCAGTCTAACCCCCCCGGGACAGAACACTGAAGCTTTCTTT
TRBJ1-2 | - | TRBV7-2 | - | CASSPYTNYGYTF | TGTGCCAGCAGCCCCTACACCAACTATGGCTACACCTTC